This TCR beta chain was sequenced for a study of beta chain features in type 1 diabetes. Germline lookup yields CDR1 SGDLS and CDR2 YYNGEE. There are 13 residues in the CDR3. Deletions cut 1 base from V and 6 bases from J, with 7 bases between. Since all of the isolated RNA was reverse transcribed, expressed TCRB transcripts were what got sequenced. Repertoires were generated with immunoSEQ multiplex PCR, while TCRdb's copy carries only in-frame clones and drops some. The data hold 150,000 to 200,000 clones, with 13% observed a single time. This chain joins TRBV9 and TRBJ2-2; D unclear. The specimen was central memory CD4+ T cells from blood. The TCR sequence derives from a woman aged 18 to 35 in good health. The CDR3 DNA reads TGTGCCAGCAGCGTATACTCGCCCGGGGAGCTGTTTTTT. Translated: CASSVYSPGELFF.